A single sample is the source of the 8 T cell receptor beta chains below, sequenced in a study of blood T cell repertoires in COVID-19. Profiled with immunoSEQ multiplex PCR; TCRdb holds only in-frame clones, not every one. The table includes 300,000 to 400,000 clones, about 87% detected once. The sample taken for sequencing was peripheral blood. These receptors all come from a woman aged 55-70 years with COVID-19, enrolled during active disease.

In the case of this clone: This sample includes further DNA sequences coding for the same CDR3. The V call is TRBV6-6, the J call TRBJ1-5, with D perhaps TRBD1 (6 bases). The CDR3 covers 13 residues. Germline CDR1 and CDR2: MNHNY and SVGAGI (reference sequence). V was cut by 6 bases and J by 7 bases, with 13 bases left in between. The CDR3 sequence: CASRDRGGQPQHF. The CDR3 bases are TGTGCCAGCAGAGATCGGGGGGGCCAGCCCCAGCATTTT.

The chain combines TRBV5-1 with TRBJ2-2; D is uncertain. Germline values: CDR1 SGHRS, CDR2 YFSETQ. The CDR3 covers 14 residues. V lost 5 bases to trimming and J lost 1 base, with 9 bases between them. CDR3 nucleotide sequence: TGCGCCAGCAGTACCGGTATGAACACCGGGGAGCTGTTTTTT. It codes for CASSTGMNTGELFF.

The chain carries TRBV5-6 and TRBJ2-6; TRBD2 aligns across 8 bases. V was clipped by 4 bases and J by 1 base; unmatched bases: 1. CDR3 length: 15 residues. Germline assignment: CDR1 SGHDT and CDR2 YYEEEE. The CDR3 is CASSREGSGANVLTF. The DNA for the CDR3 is TGTGCCAGCAGCCGGGAGGGGTCTGGGGCCAACGTCCTGACTTTC. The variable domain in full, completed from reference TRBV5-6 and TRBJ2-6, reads DAGVTQSPTHLIKTRGQQVTLRCSPKSGHDTVSWYQQALGQGPQFIFQYYEEEERQRGNFPDRFSGHQFPNYSSELNVNALLLGDSALYLCASSREGSGANVLTFGAGSRLTVL.

This chain's CDR3 is CASSRDNIRLRNSPLHF. In DNA, the CDR3 is TGTGCCAGCAGCCGAGACAACATACGATTGCGGAATTCACCCCTCCACTTT. This rearrangement joins TRBV14 to TRBJ1-6; D not resolved. CDR3 length: 17 residues. With 4 bases removed from V and 7 bases from J, the gap between germline ends came to 20 bases. Germline assignment: CDR1 SGHDN and CDR2 FVKESK.

The DNA for the CDR3 is TGTGCCACCAGCAGACCGGACAGCAAGTTCAATGAGCAGTTCTTC. Translated, it gives CATSRPDSKFNEQFF. The chain recombines TRBV15 with TRBJ2-1, with D perhaps TRBD1 (6 bases). The CDR3 loop spans 15 amino acids. V gave up 2 bases and J gave up 6 bases, with 14 bases separating them. Germline V gene data show CDR1 as LNHNV and CDR2 as YYDKDF (reference sequence).

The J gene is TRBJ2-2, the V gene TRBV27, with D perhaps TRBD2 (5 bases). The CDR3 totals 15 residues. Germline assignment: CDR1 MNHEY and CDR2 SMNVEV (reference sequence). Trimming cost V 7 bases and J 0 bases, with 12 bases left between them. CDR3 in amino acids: CASNEGGSNTGELFF. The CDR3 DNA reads TGTGCCAGCAACGAAGGCGGGTCGAACACCGGGGAGCTGTTTTTT.

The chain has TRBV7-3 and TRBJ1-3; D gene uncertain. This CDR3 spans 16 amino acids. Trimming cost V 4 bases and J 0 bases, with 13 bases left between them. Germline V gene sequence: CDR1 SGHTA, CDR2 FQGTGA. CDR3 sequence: CASSYCRRYSGNTIYF. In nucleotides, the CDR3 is TGTGCCAGCAGCTATTGCAGGCGATACTCTGGAAACACCATATATTTT.

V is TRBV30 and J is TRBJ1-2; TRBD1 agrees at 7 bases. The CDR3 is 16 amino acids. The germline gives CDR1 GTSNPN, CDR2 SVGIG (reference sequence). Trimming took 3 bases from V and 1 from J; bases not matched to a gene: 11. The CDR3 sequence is CAWRPPWDSLNYGYTF. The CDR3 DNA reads TGTGCCTGGAGGCCCCCCTGGGACAGTCTTAACTATGGCTACACCTTC.